This record concerns one T cell receptor beta chain sequence. These data come from a study of response to subunit inactivated influenza vaccine. The CDR3 sequence is 15 residues long. The V and J ends lost 1 base and 6 bases, in that order; junction bases with no gene match: 3. CDR1 is MDHEN, CDR2 SYDVKM, per germline. TCRdb ran MiXCR on the RT-PCR reads and lists one entry per CDR3 protein. Among 500,000 to 600,000 distinct CDR3 sequences, around 11% were seen once, and the ten largest hold 9.5% to 11%. The sample was also linked to a second study, of T cells expressing NK-cell markers. That work adds: Researchers built TCR beta cDNA using 5'RACE template switching with UMIs. The authors sequenced eight donors, of whom seven were HCMV-seropositive and one was seronegative. Dominance of the CD3+CD56-NKG2C+ fraction by these clonotypes also held in several donors.

The sequencing used PBMCs from blood, collected on the day of vaccination. The TCR comes from a man aged 45 to 65 who received an inactivated influenza vaccine. This chain uses TRBV28 with TRBJ2-2; TRBD2 aligns across 9 bases. The CDR3 sequence is CASSLFRTSAGELFF. CDR3 coding DNA: TGTGCCAGCAGTTTATTTAGGACTAGCGCCGGGGAGCTGTTTTTT.